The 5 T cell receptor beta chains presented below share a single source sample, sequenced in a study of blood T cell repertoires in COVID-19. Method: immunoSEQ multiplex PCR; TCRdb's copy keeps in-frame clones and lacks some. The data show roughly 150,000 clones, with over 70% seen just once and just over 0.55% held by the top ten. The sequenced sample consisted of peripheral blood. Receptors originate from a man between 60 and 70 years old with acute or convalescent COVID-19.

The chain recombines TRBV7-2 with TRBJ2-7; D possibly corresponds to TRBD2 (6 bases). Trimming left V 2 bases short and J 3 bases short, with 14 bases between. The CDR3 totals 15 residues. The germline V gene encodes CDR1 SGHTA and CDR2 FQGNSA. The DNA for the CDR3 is TGTGCCAGCAGCTTACTGGCTAGCGTACTCTACGAGCAGTACTTC. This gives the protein CASSLLASVLYEQYF.

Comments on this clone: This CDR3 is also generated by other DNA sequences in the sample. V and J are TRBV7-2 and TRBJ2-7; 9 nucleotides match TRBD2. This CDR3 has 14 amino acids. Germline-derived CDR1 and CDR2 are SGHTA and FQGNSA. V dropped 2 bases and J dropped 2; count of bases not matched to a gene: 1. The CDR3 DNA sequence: TGTGCCAGCAGCTTATTAGCGGGAGCCTACGAGCAGTACTTC. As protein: CASSLLAGAYEQYF.

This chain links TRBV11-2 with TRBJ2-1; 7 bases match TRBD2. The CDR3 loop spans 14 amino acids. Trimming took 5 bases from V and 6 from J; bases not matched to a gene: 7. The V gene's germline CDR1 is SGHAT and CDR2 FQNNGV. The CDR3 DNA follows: TGTGCCAGCAGCAACGTCCGGACTAGCAATGAGCAGTTCTTC. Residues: CASSNVRTSNEQFF.

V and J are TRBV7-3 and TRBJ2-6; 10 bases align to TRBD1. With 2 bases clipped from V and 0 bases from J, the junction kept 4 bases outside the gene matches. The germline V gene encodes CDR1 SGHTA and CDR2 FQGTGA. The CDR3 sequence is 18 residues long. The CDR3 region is CASSLPGQGLSGANVLTF. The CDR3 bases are TGTGCCAGCAGCTTACCGGGACAGGGGCTCTCTGGGGCCAACGTCCTGACTTTC.

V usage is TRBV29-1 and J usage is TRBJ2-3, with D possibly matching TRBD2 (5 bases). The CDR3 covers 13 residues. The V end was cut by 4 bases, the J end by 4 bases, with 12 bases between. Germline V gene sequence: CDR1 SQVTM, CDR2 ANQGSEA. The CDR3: CSVARALPDTQYF. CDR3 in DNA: TGCAGCGTTGCGAGGGCGCTCCCAGATACGCAGTATTTT.